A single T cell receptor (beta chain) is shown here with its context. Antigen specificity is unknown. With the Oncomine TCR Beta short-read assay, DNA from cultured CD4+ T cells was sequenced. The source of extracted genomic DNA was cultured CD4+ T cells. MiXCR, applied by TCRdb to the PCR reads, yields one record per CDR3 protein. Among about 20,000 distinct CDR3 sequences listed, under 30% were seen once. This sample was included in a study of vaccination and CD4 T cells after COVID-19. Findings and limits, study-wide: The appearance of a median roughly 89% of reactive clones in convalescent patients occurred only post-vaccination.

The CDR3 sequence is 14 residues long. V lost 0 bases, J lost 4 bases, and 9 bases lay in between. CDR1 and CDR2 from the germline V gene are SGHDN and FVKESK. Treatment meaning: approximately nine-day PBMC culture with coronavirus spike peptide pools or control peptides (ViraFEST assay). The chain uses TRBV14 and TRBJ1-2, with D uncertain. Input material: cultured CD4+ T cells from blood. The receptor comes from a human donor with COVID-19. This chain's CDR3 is CASSQDAEAYGYTF. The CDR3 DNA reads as TGTGCCAGCAGCCAAGACGCGGAAGCCTATGGCTACACCTTC.